The clone carrying this T cell receptor (beta chain) has just a few counts. The antigen is undetermined. Amplified material comprised TCR beta CDR3 regions derived from RNA transcripts. In the first round, RT-PCR was carried out with HTBI primers, and a multiplex PCR formed the second round. TCRdb re-called the multiplex PCR reads through MiXCR, storing one row per CDR3 protein. The sample contains around 1,000,000 distinct CDR3 sequences, roughly 35% of which appear only once. The data stem from a study of Graves' ophthalmopathy and Graves' hyperthyroidism. Study as a whole: No progression to ophthalmopathy over 18 months defined stable hyperthyroidism.

Notes on the study in general: Classification of ophthalmopathy versus stable hyperthyroidism by a 13-signature model yielded around 88% sensitivity and around 77% specificity.

The receptor was isolated from an adult man with Graves' hyperthyroidism. Sequences were obtained from peripheral blood or thyroid tissue (not recorded which).

As DNA, the CDR3 is TGTGCCAGCAGCTTAGATCTGGGAACGAAAGAGCAGTACTTC. Translation: CASSLDLGTKEQYF. The chain uses TRBV11-2 and TRBJ2-7; D is ambiguous. V lost 0 bases, J lost 7 bases, and 13 bases lay in between. Looked up from germline, CDR1 is SGHAT and CDR2 is FQNNGV. CDR3 length: 14 residues. The full variable domain, with the rest looked up from reference TRBV11-2 and TRBJ2-7, is EAGVAQSPRYKIIEKRQSVAFWCNPISGHATLYWYQQILGQGPKLLIQFQNNGVVDDSQLPKDRFSAERLKGVDSTLKIQPAKLEDSAVYLCASSLDLGTKEQYFGPGTRLTVT.